This is a list of T cell receptor beta chains from one sample in a study of blood T cell repertoires in COVID-19. Data came from immunoSEQ multiplex PCR; TCRdb stores just in-frame clones and leaves some out. The table records under 80,000 clones, 76% of them present only once. Sequenced sample: peripheral blood. The receptors come from a man between 60 and 75 years old with COVID-19, enrolled during active disease. Both conserved end residues are part of each CDR3. A D gene is named only where the DNA matches it firmly. Clone size is stated in some rows and not others, as once, few, many or a class when expanded.

J gene: TRBJ2-3; V gene: TRBV11-3; clone size: -; D gene: -; CDR3 DNA: TGTGCCAGCAGTGGGACATCGGCGGGAGATACGCAGTATTTT; CDR3 protein: CASSGTSAGDTQYF
J gene: TRBJ1-5; V gene: TRBV14; clone size: -; D gene: -; CDR3 DNA: TGTGCCAGCAGCCAAGAGGGGGGGAGCAATCAGCCCCAGCATTTT; CDR3 protein: CASSQEGGSNQPQHF
J gene: TRBJ1-6; V gene: TRBV10-2; clone size: -; D gene: -; CDR3 DNA: TGCGCCAGCATAAATAACGACGGGTCACCCCTCCACTTT; CDR3 protein: CASINNDGSPLHF
J gene: TRBJ2-3; V gene: TRBV4-2; clone size: many; D gene: TRBD1; CDR3 DNA: TGTGCCAGCAGCCAAGGCGGACAGGGGGGAGATACGCAGTATTTT; CDR3 protein: CASSQGGQGGDTQYF
J gene: TRBJ2-7; V gene: TRBV3-1/TRBV3-2; clone size: -; D gene: -; CDR3 DNA: TGTGCCAGCAGCTCCGTCGGGGGTAGGTACGAGCAGTACTTC; CDR3 protein: CASSSVGGRYEQYF
J gene: TRBJ2-1; V gene: TRBV5-4; clone size: -; D gene: TRBD1; CDR3 DNA: TGTGCCAGCAGACGGGACAGTCCGAACAATGAGCAGTTCTTC; CDR3 protein: CASRRDSPNNEQFF
J gene: TRBJ2-5; V gene: TRBV5-4; clone size: -; D gene: TRBD2; CDR3 DNA: TGTGCCAGCAGCTTGGTAGGGACTAGCGGACAAGAGACCCAGTACTTC; CDR3 protein: CASSLVGTSGQETQYF
J gene: TRBJ1-1; V gene: TRBV14; clone size: -; D gene: -; CDR3 DNA: TGTGCCAGCAGCCTAGGACAACTCGGAGCTTTCTTT; CDR3 protein: CASSLGQLGAFF
J gene: TRBJ2-5; V gene: TRBV18; clone size: -; D gene: -; CDR3 DNA: TGTGCCAGCTCACCACCAGGCGGAAGGTACCAAGAGACCCAGTACTTC; CDR3 protein: CASSPPGGRYQETQYF
J gene: TRBJ2-3; V gene: TRBV27; clone size: -; D gene: -; CDR3 DNA: TGTGCCAGCATCTCTGGGGGAGGGGGGCAGTATTTT; CDR3 protein: CASISGGGGQYF
J gene: TRBJ2-3; V gene: TRBV9; clone size: -; D gene: -; CDR3 DNA: TGTGCCAGCAGCCCCCGAGGGAATCCTAGCACAGATACGCAGTATTTT; CDR3 protein: CASSPRGNPSTDTQYF
J gene: TRBJ1-4; V gene: TRBV4-1; clone size: once; D gene: -; CDR3 DNA: TGCGCCAGCAGCCAGCCCCCAGGGTTAGATGAAAAACTGTTTTTT; CDR3 protein: CASSQPPGLDEKLFF
J gene: TRBJ1-2; V gene: TRBV4-1; clone size: few; D gene: -; CDR3 DNA: TGCGCCAGCAGCCTCCAGTCCCTCCGGGACAAAGGAAGCTATGGCTACACCTTC; CDR3 protein: CASSLQSLRDKGSYGYTF
J gene: TRBJ2-1; V gene: TRBV15; clone size: -; D gene: TRBD2; CDR3 DNA: TGTGCCACCAGCAGGACTAGCGGGAGCTATGAGCAGTTCTTC; CDR3 protein: CATSRTSGSYEQFF
J gene: TRBJ2-1; V gene: TRBV18; clone size: -; D gene: -; CDR3 DNA: TGTGCCAGCTCGACAAGCAATACCTACAATGAGCAGTTCTTC; CDR3 protein: CASSTSNTYNEQFF
J gene: TRBJ1-4; V gene: TRBV18; clone size: -; D gene: -; CDR3 DNA: TGTGCCAGCTCGCGGGACGGGAATGAAAAACTGTTTTTT; CDR3 protein: CASSRDGNEKLFF
J gene: TRBJ2-7; V gene: TRBV12-3/TRBV12-4; clone size: -; D gene: -; CDR3 DNA: TGTGCCAGCAACTGGGACACTGCCTACGAGCAGTACTTC; CDR3 protein: CASNWDTAYEQYF
J gene: TRBJ2-7; V gene: TRBV15; clone size: many; D gene: -; CDR3 DNA: TGTGCCACCAGCAGAGATCTCGGTGAATACGAGCAGTACTTC; CDR3 protein: CATSRDLGEYEQYF
J gene: TRBJ2-3; V gene: TRBV27; clone size: -; D gene: -; CDR3 DNA: TGTGCCAACCGATTCTCTGGCGGGGAGTGCACAGATACGCAGTATTTT; CDR3 protein: CANRFSGGECTDTQYF
J gene: TRBJ2-7; V gene: TRBV28; clone size: -; D gene: -; CDR3 DNA: TGTGCCAGCAGTTTATACGGTCCCGCCTACGAGCAGTACTTC; CDR3 protein: CASSLYGPAYEQYF
J gene: TRBJ1-1; V gene: TRBV5-1; clone size: -; D gene: TRBD1; CDR3 DNA: TGCGCCAGCAGCTTGGGACAGGGGGCAAACACTGAAGCTTTCTTT; CDR3 protein: CASSLGQGANTEAFF
J gene: TRBJ1-4; V gene: TRBV6-5; clone size: once; D gene: -; CDR3 DNA: TGTGCCAGCAGGCCCAGGGGAGGGACTAATGAAAAACTGTTTTTT; CDR3 protein: CASRPRGGTNEKLFF
J gene: TRBJ1-2; V gene: TRBV5-1; clone size: -; D gene: TRBD1; CDR3 DNA: TGCGCCAGCAGCTTGGGACAGGGATTAGGCGATGGCTACACCTTC; CDR3 protein: CASSLGQGLGDGYTF
J gene: TRBJ2-7; V gene: TRBV18; clone size: few; D gene: TRBD1; CDR3 DNA: TGTGCCAGCACAAGGGACAGGGGGAACGAGCAGTACTTC; CDR3 protein: CASTRDRGNEQYF
J gene: TRBJ2-2; V gene: TRBV2; clone size: few; D gene: -; CDR3 DNA: TGTGCCAGCAGTGCCCGCGAGGAGCTGTTTTTT; CDR3 protein: CASSAREELFF
J gene: TRBJ1-2; V gene: TRBV6-5; clone size: once; D gene: -; CDR3 DNA: TGTGCCAGCAGAACCATCAGCGGAGGCTACACCTTC; CDR3 protein: CASRTISGGYTF
J gene: TRBJ2-5; V gene: TRBV6-1; clone size: -; D gene: TRBD1; CDR3 DNA: TGTGCCAGCAGTGAAGGGGGACAGGGAGGGGGAGAGACCCAGTACTTC; CDR3 protein: CASSEGGQGGGETQYF
J gene: TRBJ2-5; V gene: TRBV3-1/TRBV3-2; clone size: -; D gene: -; CDR3 DNA: TGTGCCAGCAGCCATAGCACAAGAGATTCAGAGACCCAGTACTTC; CDR3 protein: CASSHSTRDSETQYF
J gene: TRBJ1-2; V gene: TRBV18; clone size: -; D gene: TRBD1; CDR3 DNA: TGTGCCAGCTCACGGACAGGGGCCCACAACTATGGCTACACCTTC; CDR3 protein: CASSRTGAHNYGYTF
J gene: TRBJ2-3; V gene: TRBV5-1; clone size: -; D gene: -; CDR3 DNA: TGCGCCAGCCTCCGTGGCGGGAGCACAGATACGCAGTATTTT; CDR3 protein: CASLRGGSTDTQYF
J gene: TRBJ2-1; V gene: TRBV7-9; clone size: -; D gene: -; CDR3 DNA: TGTGCCAGCAGCTTAGGCTTCCAGGGTGGTAATGAGCAGTTCTTC; CDR3 protein: CASSLGFQGGNEQFF
J gene: TRBJ1-4; V gene: TRBV3-1/TRBV3-2; clone size: -; D gene: -; CDR3 DNA: TGTGCCAGCAGCTCCCCAGGGTCTGGTAATGAAAAACTGTTTTTT; CDR3 protein: CASSSPGSGNEKLFF
J gene: TRBJ2-1; V gene: TRBV12-5; clone size: -; D gene: -; CDR3 DNA: TGTGCTAGTGGTTTGGTACTATACAATGAGCAGTTCTTC; CDR3 protein: CASGLVLYNEQFF
J gene: TRBJ2-5; V gene: TRBV11-3; clone size: -; D gene: -; CDR3 DNA: TGTGCCAGCAGCTTAGATGGAGGGGGGGCGGAGACCCAGTACTTC; CDR3 protein: CASSLDGGGAETQYF
J gene: TRBJ1-1; V gene: TRBV7-2; clone size: -; D gene: -; CDR3 DNA: TGTGCCAGCAGCATAAGAGGGACAACGGCGAGTGAAGCTTTCTTT; CDR3 protein: CASSIRGTTASEAFF
J gene: TRBJ1-3; V gene: TRBV2; clone size: -; D gene: -; CDR3 DNA: TGTGCCAGCAGTGAGAGGGCGGGTGGAAACACCATATATTTT; CDR3 protein: CASSERAGGNTIYF
J gene: TRBJ2-7; V gene: TRBV10-1; clone size: few; D gene: -; CDR3 DNA: TGCGCCAGCAGTGATTGCGTGACAGGGACTTGCGAGCAGTACTTC; CDR3 protein: CASSDCVTGTCEQYF
J gene: TRBJ2-6; V gene: TRBV11-2; clone size: -; D gene: -; CDR3 DNA: TGTGCCAGCAGCCCAATGGGCCCCTACTCTGGGGCCAACGTCCTGACTTTC; CDR3 protein: CASSPMGPYSGANVLTF
J gene: TRBJ2-7; V gene: TRBV5-1; clone size: -; D gene: -; CDR3 DNA: TGCGCCAGCAGCCGCCCGGACAGTTCCTACGAGCAGTACTTC; CDR3 protein: CASSRPDSSYEQYF
J gene: TRBJ2-7; V gene: TRBV6-5; clone size: few; D gene: -; CDR3 DNA: TGTGCCAGCAGACGGGGACACGGAATCTACGAGCAGTACTTC; CDR3 protein: CASRRGHGIYEQYF
J gene: TRBJ2-3; V gene: TRBV11-2; clone size: -; D gene: TRBD2; CDR3 DNA: TGTGCCAGCAGCATCGGGACTAGCGGGGGTCACTATACGCAGTATTTT; CDR3 protein: CASSIGTSGGHYTQYF
J gene: TRBJ2-3; V gene: TRBV28; clone size: -; D gene: -; CDR3 DNA: TGTGCCAGCAGTTTGCGGAGGGATACGCAGTATTTT; CDR3 protein: CASSLRRDTQYF
J gene: TRBJ2-5; V gene: TRBV5-4; clone size: once; D gene: TRBD2; CDR3 DNA: TGTGCCAGCAGCTCCACTAGCGGGATGGGGGAGACCCAGTACTTC; CDR3 protein: CASSSTSGMGETQYF
J gene: TRBJ2-7; V gene: TRBV28; clone size: -; D gene: -; CDR3 DNA: TGTGCCAGCAGAGAAGACAGGTTCTACGAGCAGTACTTC; CDR3 protein: CASREDRFYEQYF
J gene: TRBJ2-5; V gene: TRBV5-1; clone size: once; D gene: TRBD1; CDR3 DNA: TGCGCCAGCAGCTCGGTTGGACAGGCTCAAGAGACCCAGTACTTC; CDR3 protein: CASSSVGQAQETQYF
J gene: TRBJ1-4; V gene: TRBV10-3; clone size: -; D gene: TRBD1; CDR3 DNA: TGTGCCATCAGAGGGGACAGGGGTGCTAATGAAAAACTGTTTTTT; CDR3 protein: CAIRGDRGANEKLFF